The 9 T cell receptor beta chains below were found in one sample sequenced in a study of CD8 T cells in ankylosing spondylitis. TCRdb reprocessed the 5' RACE reads with MiXCR, giving one entry per CDR3 protein. The sample shows some 350,000 distinct CDR3 sequences, about 15% of them seen only once. What was sequenced was blood, either unsorted or a sorted T cell fraction (not recorded which). These receptors came from a male donor with ankylosing spondylitis or in good health (not recorded which).

This clonotype showed up just a few times. This rearrangement joins TRBV5-1 to TRBJ2-5, with D perhaps assigned TRBD1 or TRBD2 (5 bases each). The length of the CDR3 is 15 residues. The germline V gene has CDR1 SGHRS and CDR2 YFSETQ. Trimming stripped 0 bases from V and 5 bases from J, with 14 bases between. This chain's CDR3 is CASSLGYGDGETQYF. The CDR3 coding sequence is TGCGCCAGCAGCTTGGGTTATGGGGACGGGGAGACCCAGTACTTC.

The genes are TRBV20-1 and TRBJ2-5, with 11 bases that match TRBD2. The CDR3 spans 14 residues. The germline gives CDR1 DFQATT, CDR2 SNEGSKA (reference sequence). Trimming cost V 4 bases and J 2 bases; bases outside gene matches: 3. The CDR3 loop is CSAIRTSGQETQYF. CDR3 DNA: TGCAGTGCTATCCGGACTAGCGGGCAAGAGACCCAGTACTTC.

This clonotype came up a few times. The J gene is TRBJ2-1, the V gene TRBV4-1; the D gene is possibly TRBD1 (5 bases). The CDR3 loop spans 16 amino acids. Germline V gene lookup returns CDR1 MGHRA and CDR2 YSYEKL. The V end lost 3 bases, the J end lost 0 bases, and 12 bases lay between the germline ends. CDR3 bases: TGCGCCAGCAGCCAGAGACAGTACTCCTCCTACAATGAGCAGTTCTTC. Protein: CASSQRQYSSYNEQFF.

The rearrangement uses TRBV6-4 and TRBJ2-1; D is possibly TRBD2 (7 bases). Germline V gene lookup returns CDR1 MRHNA and CDR2 SNTAGT. V lost 3 bases to trimming and J lost 6 bases, with 18 bases between them. The CDR3 extends over 16 amino acids. CDR3: CASSDLPGGTGNEQFF. DNA of the CDR3: TGTGCCAGCAGTGATTTACCGGGGGGCACTGGCAATGAGCAGTTCTTC.

In this sample, this clonotype turned up many times. This sequence joins TRBV29-1 and TRBJ1-1, with 9 bases identical to TRBD1. The CDR3 spans 16 residues. CDR1 and CDR2 (germline): SQVTM, ANQGSEA. After removal of 6 bases from V and 5 bases from J, the junction contained 16 bases not matched to a gene. The CDR3, as DNA: TGCAGCGTCGCCACGACAGGGGGAAGAATGAGTACTGAAGCTTTCTTT. Translation: CSVATTGGRMSTEAFF. Full variable domain (outside the CDR3, taken from reference TRBV29-1 and TRBJ1-1): SAVISQKPSRDICQRGTSLTIQCQVDSQVTMMFWYRQQPGQSLTLIATANQGSEATYESGFVIDKFPISRPNLTFSTLTVSNMSPEDSSIYLCSVATTGGRMSTEAFFGQGTRLTVV.

This clonotype was observed many times. The CDR3 DNA follows: TGTGCCAGCAGCCTGGACAGGGGGCAGAGTCGGCATGGCTACACCTTC. Translated: CASSLDRGQSRHGYTF. The chain recombines TRBV12-3 or TRBV12-4 with TRBJ1-2; TRBD1 agrees at 11 bases. The V segment lost 6 bases and the J segment 6 bases; nucleotides outside the gene matches: 12. This CDR3 is built from 16 residues.

There are a few counts of this clonotype. The chain combines TRBV3-1 with TRBJ1-4; TRBD1 matches at 7 bases. V dropped 1 base and J dropped 5; count of bases not matched to a gene: 7. The CDR3 consists of 16 residues. CDR1 LGHDT and CDR2 YNNKEL come from the germline V gene (reference sequence). CDR3: CASSQVGGGANEKLFF. The CDR3 region has the DNA TGTGCCAGCAGCCAAGTGGGAGGGGGCGCAAATGAAAAACTGTTTTTT.

The chain combines TRBV30 with TRBJ2-5, with D unresolved. Germline CDR1 and CDR2: GTSNPN and SVGIG (reference sequence). V lost 0 bases to trimming and J lost 2 bases, with 7 bases between them. The CDR3 runs to 13 residues. The CDR3 bases are TGTGCCTGGAGTGTTAGGGTTCAAGAGACCCAGTACTTC. Translation: CAWSVRVQETQYF.

The genes are TRBV20-1 and TRBJ1-1; unclear D gene. Looked up from germline, CDR1 is DFQATT and CDR2 is SNEGSKA (reference sequence). The CDR3 consists of 15 residues. V was pared by 0 bases and J by 0 bases, with 11 bases between. This chain's CDR3 is CSARDPKGLNTEAFF. The CDR3 coding sequence is TGCAGTGCTAGAGATCCGAAAGGGCTGAACACTGAAGCTTTCTTT.